One sample yielded the 2 T cell receptor beta chains listed below, sequenced in a study of T cells in Graves' hyperthyroidism and ophthalmopathy. Amplified TCR beta CDR3 regions came from RNA transcripts. A first-round RT-PCR of the TCR CDR3 used the HTBI primer set. Each CDR3 protein gets one entry after TCRdb re-called the multiplex PCR reads with MiXCR. The profile shows about 680,000 distinct CDR3 sequences, 35% of them singletons. The sample taken for sequencing was blood. The receptors shown here come from a woman aged 40 to 49 with Graves' hyperthyroidism.

This clonotype was found many times. The V call is TRBV7-2, the J call TRBJ1-4; D remains unclear. The CDR3 is 14 amino acids. The V end was cut by 5 bases, the J end by 8 bases, with 15 bases between. The germline V gene encodes CDR1 SGHTA and CDR2 FQGNSA. DNA for the CDR3: TGTGCCAGCAGCCCCTCTGTGTCGGGGGAAAAACTGTTTTTT. Translation: CASSPSVSGEKLFF.

This clonotype was counted ten times or more. The V gene is TRBV6-5, the J gene TRBJ1-1; D remains unclear. Germline CDR1 reads MNHEY; CDR2 reads SVGAGI. The CDR3 contains 11 residues. Trimming pared 8 bases from V and 5 bases from J, leaving 9 bases between. DNA for the CDR3: TGTGCCAGCGATCCTGGGACTGAAGCTTTCTTT. It specifies CASDPGTEAFF.